This TCR beta chain is drawn from a study of T-cell reconstitution after alpha-beta-depleted transplantation in children. As to this clonotype: What it recognizes is unknown.

Broader study findings: Approximately two months post-transplant, alpha-beta T cells reportedly originated from several hundred expanded graft clones.

Researchers prepared the TCRbeta library using unique molecular identifiers, the study reports. In TCRdb, the PCR reads were re-called with MiXCR into one record per CDR3 protein. This sample has hundreds of thousands of distinct CDR3 sequences, with around 13% found just once. Sequenced material: PBMCs, taken before TCRalphabeta/CD19-depleted stem cell transplant. The receptor comes from a girl aged 2 to 9 with congenital amegakaryocytic thrombocytopenia, due to receive a stem cell transplant.

The CDR3 spells CASSPAGTYNEQFF. DNA of the CDR3: TGTGCCAGCAGCCCCGCAGGGACCTACAATGAGCAGTTCTTC. The gene calls are TRBV7-2 and TRBJ2-1; D is possibly TRBD1 (5 bases). CDR1 SGHTA and CDR2 FQGNSA come from the germline V gene. The length of the CDR3 is 14 residues. The V gene lost 5 bases and the J gene lost 2 bases, with 10 bases spanning the gap.